The source of this TCR beta chain is a study of T cell changes during pregnancy in multiple sclerosis. Assay used: immunoSEQ multiplex PCR; TCRdb lists only in-frame clones, some missing. The sample has just over 65,000 clones; about 90% are singletons. The table lists this clone with a few counts. Germline CDR1 is MGHRA and CDR2 is YSYEKL. Trimming stripped 2 bases from V and 1 base from J, with 5 bases between. CDR3 length equals 13 residues. The rearrangement uses TRBV4-1 and TRBJ1-1, with unresolved D. The origin of this receptor is a female donor with multiple sclerosis, enrolled in a pregnancy study. Material: peripheral blood, obtained in the second trimester of pregnancy. CDR3 coding DNA: TGCGCCAGCAGCCAATCAGGGAACACTGAAGCTTTCTTT. Translated: CASSQSGNTEAFF.